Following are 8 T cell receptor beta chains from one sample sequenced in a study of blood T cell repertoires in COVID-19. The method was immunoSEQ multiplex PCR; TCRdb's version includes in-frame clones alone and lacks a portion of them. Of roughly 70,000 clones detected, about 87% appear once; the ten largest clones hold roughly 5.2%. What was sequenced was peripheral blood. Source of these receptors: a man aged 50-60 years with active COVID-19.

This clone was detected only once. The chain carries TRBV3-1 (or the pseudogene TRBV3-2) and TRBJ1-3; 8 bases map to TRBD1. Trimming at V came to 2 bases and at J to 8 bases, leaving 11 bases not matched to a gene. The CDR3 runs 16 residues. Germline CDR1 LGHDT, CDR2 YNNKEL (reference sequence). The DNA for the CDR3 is TGTGCCAGCAGCCAAAGCCCGGGACAGGTAAGGCACACCATATATTTT. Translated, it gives CASSQSPGQVRHTIYF.

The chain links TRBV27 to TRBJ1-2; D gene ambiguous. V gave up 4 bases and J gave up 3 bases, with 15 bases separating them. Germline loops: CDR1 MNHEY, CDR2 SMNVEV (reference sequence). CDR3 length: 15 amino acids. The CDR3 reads CASSSLTGSDYGYTF. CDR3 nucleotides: TGTGCCAGCAGTTCCCTCACCGGGTCCGACTATGGCTACACCTTC.

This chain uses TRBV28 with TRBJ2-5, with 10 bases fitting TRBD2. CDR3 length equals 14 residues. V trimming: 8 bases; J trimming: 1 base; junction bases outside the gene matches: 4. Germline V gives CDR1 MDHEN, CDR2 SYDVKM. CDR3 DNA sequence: TGTGCCAGCCGGACTAGCGGACTCCAAGAGACCCAGTACTTC. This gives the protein CASRTSGLQETQYF.

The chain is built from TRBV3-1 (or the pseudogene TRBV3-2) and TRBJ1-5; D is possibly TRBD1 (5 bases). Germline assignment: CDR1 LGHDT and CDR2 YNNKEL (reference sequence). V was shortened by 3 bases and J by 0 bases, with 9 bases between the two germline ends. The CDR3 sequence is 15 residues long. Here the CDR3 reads CASSQGGNSNQPQHF. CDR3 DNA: TGTGCCAGCAGCCAGGGGGGGAATAGCAATCAGCCCCAGCATTTT.

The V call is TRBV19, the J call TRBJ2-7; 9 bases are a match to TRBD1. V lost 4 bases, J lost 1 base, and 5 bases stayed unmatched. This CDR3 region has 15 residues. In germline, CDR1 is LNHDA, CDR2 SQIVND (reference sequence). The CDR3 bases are TGTGCCAGTAGTAAGCCGGGACAGGGATCCTACGAGCAGTACTTC. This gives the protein CASSKPGQGSYEQYF.

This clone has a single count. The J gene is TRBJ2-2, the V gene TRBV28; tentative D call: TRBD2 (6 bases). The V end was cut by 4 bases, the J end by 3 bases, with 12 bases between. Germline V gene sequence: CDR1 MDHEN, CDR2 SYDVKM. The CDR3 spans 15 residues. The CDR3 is CASSSLGGDTGELFF. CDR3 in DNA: TGTGCCAGCAGTTCCCTGGGGGGAGACACCGGGGAGCTGTTTTTT.

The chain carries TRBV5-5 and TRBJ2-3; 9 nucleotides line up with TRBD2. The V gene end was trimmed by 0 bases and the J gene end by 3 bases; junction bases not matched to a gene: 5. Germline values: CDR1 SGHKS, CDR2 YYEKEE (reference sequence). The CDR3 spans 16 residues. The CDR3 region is CASSLVAGVRTDTQYF. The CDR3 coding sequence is TGTGCCAGCAGCTTGGTAGCGGGAGTTCGGACAGATACGCAGTATTTT.

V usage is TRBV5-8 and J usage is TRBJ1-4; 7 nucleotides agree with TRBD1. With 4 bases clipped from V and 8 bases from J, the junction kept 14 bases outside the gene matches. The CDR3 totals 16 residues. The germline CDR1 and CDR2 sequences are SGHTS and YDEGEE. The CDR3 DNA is TGTGCCAGCAGCGAAGGACGTAAGACAGGGTTCGAAAAACTGTTTTTT. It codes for CASSEGRKTGFEKLFF. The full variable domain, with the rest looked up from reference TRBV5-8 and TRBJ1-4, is EAGVTQSPTHLIKTRGQQATLRCSPISGHTSVYWYQQALGLGLQFLLWYDEGEERNRGNFPPRFSGRQFPNYSSELNVNALELEDSALYLCASSEGRKTGFEKLFFGSGTQLSVL.